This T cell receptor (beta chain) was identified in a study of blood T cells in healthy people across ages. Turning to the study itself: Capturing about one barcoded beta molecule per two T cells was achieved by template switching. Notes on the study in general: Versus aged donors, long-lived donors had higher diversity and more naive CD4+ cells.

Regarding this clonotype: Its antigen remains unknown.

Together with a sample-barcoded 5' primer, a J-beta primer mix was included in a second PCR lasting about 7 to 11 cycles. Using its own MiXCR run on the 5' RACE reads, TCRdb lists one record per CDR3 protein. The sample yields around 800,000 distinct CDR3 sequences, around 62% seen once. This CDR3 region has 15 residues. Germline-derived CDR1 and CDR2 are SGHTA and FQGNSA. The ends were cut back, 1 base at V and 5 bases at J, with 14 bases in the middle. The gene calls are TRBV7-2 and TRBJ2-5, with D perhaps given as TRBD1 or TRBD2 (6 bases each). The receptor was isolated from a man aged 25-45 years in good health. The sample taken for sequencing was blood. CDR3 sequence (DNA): TGTGCCAGCAGCTTAGAGGGAGGACAGAGCGAGACCCAGTACTTC. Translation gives CASSLEGGQSETQYF.